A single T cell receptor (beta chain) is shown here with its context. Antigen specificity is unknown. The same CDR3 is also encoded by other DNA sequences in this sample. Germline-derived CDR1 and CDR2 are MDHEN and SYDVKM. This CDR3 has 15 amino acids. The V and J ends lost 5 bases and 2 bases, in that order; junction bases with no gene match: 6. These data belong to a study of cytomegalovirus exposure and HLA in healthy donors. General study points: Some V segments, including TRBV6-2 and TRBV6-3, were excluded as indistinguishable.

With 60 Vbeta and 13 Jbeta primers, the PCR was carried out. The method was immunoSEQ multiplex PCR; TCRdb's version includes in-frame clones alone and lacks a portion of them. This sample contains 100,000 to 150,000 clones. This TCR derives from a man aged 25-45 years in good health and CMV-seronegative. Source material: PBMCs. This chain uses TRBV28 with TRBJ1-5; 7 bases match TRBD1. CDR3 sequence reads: CASSPTGLGNQPQHF. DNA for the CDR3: TGTGCCAGCAGTCCGACAGGGTTGGGCAATCAGCCCCAGCATTTT.